These 5 T cell receptor beta chains were all obtained from the same sample, sequenced in a study of shared clonotypes between healthy human individuals (dated by TCRdb to the early 2020s). Library preparation was by the immunoSEQ multiplex PCR assay. The source is immuneACCESS, and TCRdb retained only in-frame sequences with V and J called. Part of the clones is not carried over; for the studies checked, unresolved V genes explain less than half of this, and the remainder is unexplained. This sample comprises 400,000 to 600,000 clones, about three quarters of them detected only once. The ten largest account for around 13% of the sample. Material: PBMCs. All receptors come from a woman aged 40 to 49 in good health. Some clones in this sample may be carry-over from other donors' samples.

The chain carries TRBV10-2 and TRBJ1-4; a possible D gene is TRBD1 (5 bases). V lost 8 bases, J lost 7 bases, and 11 bases lay in between. Germline V CDR1 and CDR2: WSHSY, SAAADI. The CDR3 loop spans 12 amino acids. CDR3 coding DNA: TGCGCCAGCGGAATAGACAGTGAAAAACTGTTTTTT. It is translated as CASGIDSEKLFF.

The sample holds a few counts of this clone. This sequence joins TRBV7-9 and TRBJ2-7, with 10 bases matching TRBD1. J gave up 5 bases and V 0 bases, and 4 bases lay outside the gene matches. The V gene's germline CDR1 is SEHNR and CDR2 FQNEAQ (reference sequence). The CDR3 length is 15 residues. The CDR3 spells CASSLAGTGVHEQYF. In nucleotides, the CDR3 is TGTGCCAGCAGCTTAGCCGGGACAGGGGTCCACGAGCAGTACTTC.

To note about this clone: Other DNA variants within this sample encode the same CDR3. This rearrangement joins TRBV9 to TRBJ2-3; D not resolved. Germline-derived CDR1 and CDR2 are SGDLS and YYNGEE. Between the trimmed V and J ends, which lost 2 bases and 0 bases, there was a span of 7 bases. This CDR3 is built from 14 residues. In DNA, the CDR3 is TGTGCCAGCAGCGTGGGCCCGAGCACAGATACGCAGTATTTT. As protein: CASSVGPSTDTQYF.

V gene TRBV9 combines with J gene TRBJ2-3; TRBD2 might be the D (6 bases). CDR1 SGDLS and CDR2 YYNGEE come from the germline V gene. V lost 1 base and J lost 8, with 14 bases in between. This CDR3 region has 14 residues. CDR3 protein: CASSVSSAGSTQYF. Here the CDR3 DNA reads TGTGCCAGCAGCGTATCTAGCGCGGGGAGTACGCAGTATTTT.

CDR3 region: CASSLWGDTYEQYF. The DNA of the CDR3 is TGTGCCAGCAGTTTATGGGGAGATACCTACGAGCAGTACTTC. This chain connects TRBV28 to TRBJ2-7; the D gene is possibly TRBD2 (5 bases). With 0 bases removed from V and 2 bases from J, the gap between germline ends came to 8 bases. Germline V gene data show CDR1 as MDHEN and CDR2 as SYDVKM. The length of the CDR3 is 14 residues. The whole variable domain, filled in from reference TRBV28 and TRBJ2-7, reads DVKVTQSSRYLVKRTGEKVFLECVQDMDHENMFWYRQDPGLGLRLIYFSYDVKMKEKGDIPEGYSVSREKKERFSLILESASTNQTSMYLCASSLWGDTYEQYFGPGTRLTVT.